Listed here are 22 T cell receptor beta chains from one sample, sequenced in a study of CD8 T cells in Susac syndrome. RNA amounts of roughly 0.5 to 1 ug underwent reverse transcription with random hexamers. TCRdb passed the immunoSEQ multiplex PCR reads through MiXCR, listing each CDR3 protein once. Counted here are approximately 220,000 distinct CDR3 sequences, more than 85% occurring once; the ten biggest clones make up 0.07% to 0.095%. Sequencing was performed on CD4+ T cells from PBMCs. These receptors were collected from a human donor with multiple sclerosis.

V is TRBV21-1 and J is TRBJ2-7; the DNA was not used to check the table's D call, TRBD2. TRBV21-1 is a recognized pseudogene. The CDR3 is 15 residues long. The DNA of the CDR3 is TGTGCCAGCAGCACAAGACAGGGAGGGACCTACGAGCAGTACGTC. Its protein product is CASSTRQGGTYEQYV.

The V gene is TRBV20-1, the J gene TRBJ2-7; 8 bases fit TRBD1. Germline lookup yields CDR1 DFQATT and CDR2 SNEGSKA (reference sequence). The CDR3 loop spans 13 amino acids. Losses at the gene ends were 4 bases for V and 2 bases for J; bases not matched to a gene: 4. In DNA form, the CDR3 reads TGCAGTGCTACTTCGACAGGGGCCTACGAGCAGTACGTC. As protein: CSATSTGAYEQYV.

CDR3 sequence reads: CASSRLAGEDTQYF. Here the CDR3 DNA reads TGTGCCAGCAGTCGACTAGCGGGTGAAGATACGCAGTATTTT. J is TRBJ2-3 and V is TRBV14; 10 bases map to TRBD2. The CDR3 extends over 14 amino acids. V lost 6 bases to trimming and J lost 5 bases; unmatched junction nucleotides: 5. Germline values: CDR1 SGHDN, CDR2 FVKESK.

This rearrangement joins TRBV25-1 to TRBJ2-7, with a tentative D call TRBD1 (5 bases). CDR1 and CDR2 from the germline V gene are MGHDK and SYGVNS. V was pared by 1 base and J by 7 bases, with 11 bases between. This CDR3 has 13 amino acids. The CDR3 nucleotides read TGTGCCAGCAGTGAATGGCAGGGTCGGGAGCAGTACGTC. Translating it yields CASSEWQGREQYV.

The chain uses TRBV9 and TRBJ1-1, with D unclear. The CDR3 totals 13 residues. Germline lookup yields CDR1 SGDLS and CDR2 YYNGEE. Trimming shortened V by 0 bases and J by 6 bases, and 9 bases separated the two germline ends. CDR3 nucleotides: TGTGCCAGCAGCGTAGGAGAGAGGTCTGAAGCTTTCTTT. It translates to CASSVGERSEAFF.

This sequence joins TRBV4-2 and TRBJ1-6; no reliable D call. CDR1 is LGHNA and CDR2 is YNFKEQ in the germline V gene. Trimming removed 1 base at V and 7 bases at J, with 11 bases between. The CDR3 totals 15 residues. The chain's CDR3 is CASSQGVRGNSPLHF. CDR3 in DNA: TGTGCCAGCAGCCAAGGGGTGCGGGGAAATTCACCCCTCCACTTT.

This rearrangement joins TRBV3-1 to TRBJ1-1; no firm D call. Trimming pared 7 bases from V and 5 bases from J, leaving 17 bases between. The CDR3 has 14 residues. Germline CDR1 reads LGHDT; CDR2 reads YNNKEL (reference sequence). This CDR3 reads CASTPGGTRTEAFF. The DNA of the CDR3 is TGTGCCAGCACTCCGGGAGGCACGCGGACTGAAGCTTTCTTT. Looking up the rest from reference TRBV3-1 and TRBJ1-1 gives the full variable domain: DTAVSQTPKYLVTQMGNDKSIKCEQNLGHDTMYWYKQDSKKFLKIMFSYNNKELIINETVPNRFSPKSPDKAHLNLHINSLELGDSAVYFCASTPGGTRTEAFFGQGTRLTVV.

This chain connects TRBV29-1 to TRBJ2-1; perhaps TRBD1 as D (6 bases). CDR3 length: 12 amino acids. The germline gives CDR1 SQVTM, CDR2 ANQGSEA. Between the trimmed V and J ends, which lost 5 bases and 9 bases, there was a span of 14 bases. CDR3 sequence (DNA): TGCAGCGTTTTCCCCCGAGGGGGTGAGCAGTTCTTC. Encoded protein: CSVFPRGGEQFF.

V and J are TRBV20-1 and TRBJ2-1; D call uncertain. The V and J ends lost 5 bases and 0 bases respectively, with 11 bases between them. This CDR3 is built from 14 residues. Germline V gene data show CDR1 as DFQATT and CDR2 as SNEGSKA (reference sequence). CDR3 loop: CSAPKPTSYNEQFF. In DNA, the CDR3 is TGCAGTGCTCCTAAGCCAACCTCCTACAATGAGCAGTTCTTC.

The V gene is TRBV6-4, the J gene TRBJ1-5; tentatively, D is TRBD1 (5 bases). The CDR3 sequence is 15 residues long. V was trimmed by 4 bases and J by 3 bases, leaving 13 bases between them. Germline CDR1 MRHNA, CDR2 SNTAGT. In DNA form, the CDR3 reads TGTGCCAGCAGTGTTTTGCCAGGGTACAATCAGCCCCAGCATTTT. This sequence encodes CASSVLPGYNQPQHF.

This rearrangement joins TRBV7-3 to TRBJ2-1; D may be TRBD1 or TRBD2 (6 bases each). V was trimmed by 5 bases and J by 6 bases, leaving 17 bases between them. This CDR3 has 15 amino acids. The germline V gene encodes CDR1 SGHTA and CDR2 FQGTGA. The CDR3 DNA reads as TGTGCCAGCAGCCTCTTGGGGGGCCTGGGCAATGAGCAGTTCTTC. This gives the protein CASSLLGGLGNEQFF.

The rearrangement joins TRBV4-2 to TRBJ2-1; possibly TRBD1 for D (5 bases). Between the trimmed V and J ends, which lost 1 base and 6 bases, there was a span of 13 bases. CDR1 is LGHNA and CDR2 is YNFKEQ in the germline V gene. The CDR3 covers 15 residues. CDR3 protein: CASSQVLGTGNEQFF. DNA for the CDR3: TGTGCCAGCAGCCAAGTCCTCGGCACAGGCAATGAGCAGTTCTTC.

The chain couples TRBV6-5 to TRBJ1-2; 8 nucleotides line up with TRBD1. The CDR3 is 13 amino acids. With V trimmed by 6 bases and J by 9 bases, 9 bases remained unmatched. Germline CDR1 MNHEY, CDR2 SVGAGI. This CDR3 is CASSLDRVHSYTF. Written as DNA, the CDR3 is TGTGCCAGCAGCCTGGACAGGGTTCACAGCTACACCTTC.

This chain joins TRBV30 and TRBJ2-1; a weak D match, TRBD1 (5 bases). The germline V gene has CDR1 GTSNPN and CDR2 SVGIG (reference sequence). V was cut by 0 bases and J by 2 bases, with 8 bases left in between. The CDR3 totals 14 residues. The CDR3 region is CAWSVQVAYNEQFF. The CDR3, as DNA: TGTGCCTGGAGTGTACAGGTGGCCTACAATGAGCAGTTCTTC.

This chain uses TRBV20-1 with TRBJ1-6; TRBD1 is a possible D gene (6 bases). The CDR3 loop spans 12 amino acids. Trimming cost V 3 bases and J 11 bases, with 11 bases left between them. Germline-derived CDR1 and CDR2 are DFQATT and SNEGSKA (reference sequence). The chain's CDR3 is CSASRAGAPLHF. The CDR3 DNA reads as TGCAGTGCTAGTCGGGCAGGGGCACCCCTCCACTTT.

As DNA, the CDR3 is TGTGCCAGCAGTGGAGGCTCTAGCGGGAACACCGGGGAGCTGTTTTTT. Protein: CASSGGSSGNTGELFF. The chain combines TRBV2 with TRBJ2-2; 7 nucleotides align to TRBD2. CDR3 length: 16 residues. Germline V gives CDR1 SNHLY, CDR2 FYNNEI. Unmatched junction bases numbered 6, after V lost 4 bases and J lost 1 base.

J is TRBJ2-5 and V is TRBV9; TRBD2 aligns across 13 bases. CDR3 length equals 16 residues. CDR1 is SGDLS and CDR2 is YYNGEE in the germline V gene. J gave up 2 bases and V 4 bases, and 5 bases lay outside the gene matches. The CDR3 sequence: CASSTGLAGVQETQYF. For the CDR3, the DNA is TGTGCCAGCAGCACCGGACTAGCGGGGGTTCAAGAGACCCAGTACTTC.

This sequence joins TRBV30 and TRBJ2-7; D unresolved. This CDR3 contains 12 residues. Looked up from germline, CDR1 is GTSNPN and CDR2 is SVGIG (reference sequence). Deletions cut 0 bases from V and 2 bases from J, with 5 bases between. In DNA form, the CDR3 reads TGTGCCTGGAGTGTAGGTGCCTACGAGCAGTACGTC. It codes for CAWSVGAYEQYV.

V is TRBV20-1 and J is TRBJ2-4, with D possibly TRBD2 on 6 matching bases. The CDR3 loop spans 14 amino acids. The germline gives CDR1 DFQATT, CDR2 SNEGSKA (reference sequence). V lost 3 bases and J 1 base, leaving 10 bases between the germline ends. The CDR3 DNA reads TGCAGTGCTAGGCGGCTAGCGGCCAAAAACATTCAGTACTTC. Encoded protein: CSARRLAAKNIQYF.

The chain combines TRBV29-1 with TRBJ2-3, with D perhaps TRBD1 (5 bases). The length of the CDR3 is 14 residues. Germline V CDR1 and CDR2: SQVTM, ANQGSEA. The V end lost 7 bases, the J end lost 4 bases, and 18 bases lay between the germline ends. The DNA for the CDR3 is TGCAGCGCCCGGACAAGTAAAACAGCAGATACGCAGTATTTT. Amino acids: CSARTSKTADTQYF.

The V and J genes are TRBV5-1 and TRBJ2-3; 14 positions agree with TRBD2. The CDR3 consists of 16 residues. CDR1 SGHRS and CDR2 YFSETQ come from the germline V gene. The V gene end was trimmed by 5 bases and the J gene end by 2 bases; junction bases not matched to a gene: 4. For the CDR3, the DNA is TGCGCCAGCAGTTGGACTAGCGGGGGGCACACAGATACGCAGTATTTT. Its translation: CASSWTSGGHTDTQYF.

This chain links TRBV11-2 with TRBJ2-7, with D unclear. The CDR3 loop spans 13 amino acids. V shed 4 bases and J shed 7 bases, with 14 bases lying between them. Germline lookup yields CDR1 SGHAT and CDR2 FQNNGV. The CDR3 loop is CASSSGWEGEQYF. In DNA, the CDR3 is TGTGCCAGCAGCTCCGGATGGGAAGGAGAGCAGTACTTC.